This entry describes one TCR beta chain. Antigen: not known. The junction shows a germline mismatch at one end, possibly a read error. This sample was included in a study of shared clonotypes between healthy human individuals. Study summary: For every donor, three CD4 naive, three CD4 memory, two CD8 naive and one CD8 memory plates were used.

The repertoire was sequenced with immunoSEQ multiplex PCR; TCRdb's copy has only in-frame clones and lacks some. Altogether more than 550,000 clones are present, 92% being singletons, with the ten largest covering about 24%. The CDR3 loop spans 16 amino acids. Germline V gene lookup returns CDR1 KGHSH and CDR2 LQKENI. Overall study results and limits: The rarefaction results pointed to incomplete sorted-subset sequencing despite large depth. In having few donors, the study represented limited genetic and exposure-history diversity.

As defined, naive CD8 cells were CD45RO-negative and positively selected for CCR7, with terminally differentiated effector memory CD45RA+ cells excluded. This clonotype was sampled from a young man in good health. This sequence joins TRBV18 and TRBJ2-2; the match to TRBD2 covers 11 bases. The specimen sequenced was naive CD8+ T cells sorted from blood. The CDR3 coding sequence is TGTGCCAGCTCACCCCAGACTAGCGGGAACCCCGGGGAGCTGTTTTTT. Its translation: CASSPQTSGNPGELFF.